The following is a TCR beta chain sequence with its context. Its specificity is not known. This sample stems from a study of glioma-infiltrating T cells after dendritic cell vaccination. Study as a whole: Patients received autologous tumor lysate-pulsed dendritic cell vaccination between about 2002 and 2013.

Whole-study results and caveats: Estimated pretreatment TIL content predicted outcome after dendritic cell vaccination. Few patients contributed both blood and tumor specimens.

Regarding time point: after dendritic cell vaccination, including at tumor progression/relapse. PBMC sampling occurred before vaccination, two weeks after the third dose, and at progression. TCRdb keeps only in-frame clones here, not all; method: immunoSEQ multiplex PCR. Found here are tens of thousands of clones, more than 80% of them singletons; the top ten hold approximately 2%. CDR1 and CDR2 (germline): MNHNY, SVGAGI (reference sequence). There are 16 residues in the CDR3. Losses at the gene ends were 0 bases for V and 5 bases for J; bases not matched to a gene: 5. Sequenced here: blood, sampled after dendritic cell vaccination. This clonotype was obtained from a human donor with glioblastoma. V gene TRBV6-6 combines with J gene TRBJ1-4; 8 nucleotides align to TRBD1. The CDR3: CASSYSGTGLNEKLFF. The CDR3, as DNA: TGTGCCAGCAGTTACTCGGGGACAGGTTTGAATGAAAAACTGTTTTTT.